This TCR beta chain came from a study of T cell responses to AZD1222 COVID-19 vaccine. Study summary: Second-dose intervals of approximately 4 or approximately 12 weeks were pooled.

This CDR3 has 18 residues. CDR1 is LGHNA and CDR2 is YNFKEQ in the germline V gene. The V gene end was trimmed by 3 bases and the J gene end by 5 bases; junction bases not matched to a gene: 14. Remarks on this clone: Its target is not known.

Overall study findings and caveats: Sampling captured repertoires only after the peak T cell response. Epitopes outside B.1.351 and B.1.1.7 mutated regions reportedly drew nearly half of spike TCRs.

Sequencing used immunoSEQ multiplex PCR; TCRdb keeps in-frame clones, though not all of them. The table records some 170,000 clones, roughly 93% of them present only once. The receptor comes from an adult in good health. The sample in question was peripheral blood, obtained on day 0 of AZD1222 vaccination. The V gene is TRBV4-2, the J gene TRBJ2-3, with TRBD2 matching over 10 bases. The CDR3, as DNA: TGTGCCAGCAGCCAGGTTAGAGGTGTAGCGGGGGGCCAAGATACGCAGTATTTT. It codes for CASSQVRGVAGGQDTQYF.